Following are 26 T cell receptor beta chains from one sample sequenced in a study of cytomegalovirus exposure and HLA in healthy donors. This PCR relied on a set of 60 Vbeta primers and 13 Jbeta primers. Data came from immunoSEQ multiplex PCR; TCRdb stores just in-frame clones and leaves some out. The sample contains approximately 130,000 clones, about four fifths of which appear only once. Input material: PBMCs. The receptor set was obtained from a woman between 50 and 59 years old in good health and CMV-seropositive.

This clone occurred once. The gene calls are TRBV6-5 and TRBJ1-2, with D maybe TRBD1 (5 bases). The length of the CDR3 is 14 residues. Germline lookup yields CDR1 MNHEY and CDR2 SVGAGI. V lost 2 bases and J lost 6, with 13 bases in between. The CDR3 DNA is TGTGCCAGCAGTTACGACCCTTTAGGGGATGGCTACACCTTC. Protein: CASSYDPLGDGYTF.

This sequence joins TRBV30 and TRBJ2-7, with 7 bases fitting TRBD1. Germline V gene data show CDR1 as GTSNPN and CDR2 as SVGIG (reference sequence). CDR3 length: 15 amino acids. V lost 2 bases, J lost 4 bases, and 11 bases stayed unmatched. The CDR3 coding sequence is TGTGCCTGGAGTAATCCGGGACAGCCGCCTTACGAGCAGTACTTC. Amino acids: CAWSNPGQPPYEQYF.

In the case of this clone: This sample includes further DNA sequences coding for the same CDR3. The rearrangement links TRBV27 to TRBJ2-7; TRBD1 is a possible D gene (6 bases). Germline V gene sequence: CDR1 MNHEY, CDR2 SMNVEV (reference sequence). Between the trimmed V and J ends, which lost 3 bases and 0 bases, there was a span of 6 bases. The CDR3 sequence is 13 residues long. Written as DNA, the CDR3 is TGTGCCAGCAGTTTGGACAGCTCCTACGAGCAGTACTTC. It yields the protein CASSLDSSYEQYF.

The J gene is TRBJ1-2, the V gene TRBV19; 7 bases are shared with TRBD1. V lost 7 bases and J lost 3; bases outside the gene matches: 2. The CDR3 is made up of 12 amino acids. Per germline, CDR1 LNHDA and CDR2 SQIVND (reference sequence). The CDR3 protein is CASNDRDYGYTF. Written as DNA, the CDR3 is TGTGCCAGTAATGACAGGGACTATGGCTACACCTTC.

A single count supports this clone. The chain joins TRBV11-3 to TRBJ2-3, with D possibly TRBD1 on 6 matching bases. From germline, CDR1 is SGHNT and CDR2 YENEEA. Trimming shortened V by 8 bases and J by 2 bases, and 11 bases separated the two germline ends. The CDR3 spans 13 residues. CDR3 DNA sequence: TGTGCCAGCGGAACAGGGAACACAGATACGCAGTATTTT. The encoded protein is CASGTGNTDTQYF. Full variable domain (rest looked up from reference TRBV11-3 and TRBJ2-3): EAGVVQSPRYKIIEKKQPVAFWCNPISGHNTLYWYLQNLGQGPELLIRYENEEAVDDSQLPKDRFSAERLKGVDSTLKIQPAELGDSAVYLCASGTGNTDTQYFGPGTRLTVL.

The rearrangement links TRBV4-1 to TRBJ1-2, with 8 bases matching TRBD1. This CDR3 has 18 residues. The V gene's germline CDR1 is MGHRA and CDR2 YSYEKL. V was pared by 4 bases and J by 4 bases, with 17 bases of the junction left unmatched. The CDR3 DNA reads as TGCGCCAGCAGCCCGGATACTGCATCGACGACAGGGGCCTATGGCTACACCTTC. Encoded protein: CASSPDTASTTGAYGYTF.

This clone turned up a few times. The gene calls are TRBV29-1 and TRBJ2-2; D gene uncertain. Between the trimmed V and J ends, which lost 3 bases and 8 bases, there was a span of 13 bases. The CDR3 totals 13 residues. Germline values: CDR1 SQVTM, CDR2 ANQGSEA. CDR3 loop: CSVESPYGGELFF. In DNA form, the CDR3 reads TGCAGCGTTGAGAGCCCTTACGGGGGGGAGCTGTTTTTT.

The genes are TRBV14 and TRBJ2-5, with a possible D match to TRBD1 (6 bases). The CDR3 is made up of 16 amino acids. V was clipped by 0 bases and J by 5 bases, with 16 bases between them. CDR1 and CDR2 (germline): SGHDN, FVKESK. The chain's CDR3 is CASSQDMGRGAETQYF. In DNA form, the CDR3 reads TGTGCCAGCAGCCAAGATATGGGCAGGGGAGCGGAGACCCAGTACTTC. Full variable domain (rest looked up from reference TRBV14 and TRBJ2-5): EAGVTQFPSHSVIEKGQTVTLRCDPISGHDNLYWYRRVMGKEIKFLLHFVKESKQDESGMPNNRFLAERTGGTYSTLKVQPAELEDSGVYFCASSQDMGRGAETQYFGPGTRLLVL.

The chain combines TRBV15 with TRBJ2-2; TRBD2 matches 9 bases. Germline CDR1 reads LNHNV; CDR2 reads YYDKDF (reference sequence). J was trimmed by 5 bases and V by 11 bases; bases with no gene match: 9. The CDR3 consists of 14 residues. The CDR3 spells CASQGAGGTGELFF. The DNA for the CDR3 is TGTGCCTCCCAAGGGGCGGGAGGGACCGGGGAGCTGTTTTTT. Looking up the rest from reference TRBV15 and TRBJ2-2 gives the full variable domain: DAMVIQNPRYQVTQFGKPVTLSCSQTLNHNVMYWYQQKSSQAPKLLFHYYDKDFNNEADTPDNFQSRRPNTSFCFLDIRSPGLGDTAMYLCASQGAGGTGELFFGEGSRLTVL.

The rearrangement links TRBV2 to TRBJ2-2; maybe TRBD2 (5 bases). The CDR3 sequence is 14 residues long. The V gene lost 9 bases and the J gene lost 0 bases, with 11 bases spanning the gap. Germline CDR1 and CDR2: SNHLY and FYNNEI. The CDR3 DNA reads as TGTGCCAGTTCGGGGAACGCGAACACCGGGGAGCTGTTTTTT. Translated: CASSGNANTGELFF.

The chain couples TRBV27 to TRBJ2-3; TRBD2 is a possible D gene (6 bases). Germline CDR1 and CDR2: MNHEY and SMNVEV (reference sequence). Trimming shortened V by 6 bases and J by 5 bases, and 9 bases separated the two germline ends. CDR3 length equals 12 residues. CDR3 coding DNA: TGTGCCAGCAGATCGGGGGAAGATACGCAGTATTTT. This translates into CASRSGEDTQYF.

V usage is TRBV27 and J usage is TRBJ2-3, with TRBD2 identical over 10 bases. The V gene's germline CDR1 is MNHEY and CDR2 SMNVEV (reference sequence). The J segment lost 0 bases and the V segment lost 10 bases, leaving 10 bases of the junction unmatched. CDR3 length: 16 residues. The CDR3 nucleotides read TGTGCCACCACGGCTCTAGCGGGGGCGAGCACAGATACGCAGTATTTT. This translates into CATTALAGASTDTQYF.

The chain joins TRBV23-1 to TRBJ2-2; TRBD1 aligns across 8 bases. TRBV23-1 is flagged as an ORF with uncertain function. The length of the CDR3 is 17 residues. The V gene end was trimmed by 3 bases and the J gene end by 4 bases; junction bases not matched to a gene: 10. The CDR3 DNA is TGCGCCAGCAGTCACCCCAAAAGGACAGGGTCCACCGGGGAGCTGTTTTTT. This sequence encodes CASSHPKRTGSTGELFF.

The chain carries TRBV7-2 and TRBJ1-4; D is unresolved. Germline values: CDR1 SGHTA, CDR2 FQGNSA. The germline V and J ends were trimmed by 2 bases and 5 bases, with 6 bases remaining between them. CDR3 size: 13 residues. The CDR3 DNA reads TGTGCCAGCAGCTTACTGTTGAATGAAAAACTGTTTTTT. Protein product: CASSLLLNEKLFF. The entire variable domain, with the rest obtained from reference TRBV7-2 and TRBJ1-4, is as follows: GAGVSQSPSNKVTEKGKDVELRCDPISGHTALYWYRQSLGQGLEFLIYFQGNSAPDKSGLPSDRFSAERTGGSVSTLTIQRTQQEDSAVYLCASSLLLNEKLFFGSGTQLSVL.

This rearrangement joins TRBV4-3 to TRBJ2-5, with 13 bases aligning to TRBD2. The length of the CDR3 is 20 residues. CDR1 and CDR2 from the germline V gene are LGHNA and YSLEER. With 2 bases clipped from V and 5 bases from J, the junction kept 17 bases outside the gene matches. The chain's CDR3 is CASSQPTSGGALGPRETQYF. The CDR3 nucleotides are TGCGCCAGCAGCCAACCAACTAGCGGGGGGGCCCTGGGGCCGCGGGAGACCCAGTACTTC.

The chain combines TRBV4-2 with TRBJ2-7; possibly TRBD1 for D (6 bases). The CDR3 spans 14 residues. Trimming shortened V by 4 bases and J by 7 bases, and 17 bases separated the two germline ends. Germline assignment: CDR1 LGHNA and CDR2 YNFKEQ. The CDR3 nucleotides are TGTGCCAGCAGCCCTGACAGGCCCCCCAGGGAGCAGTACTTC. Protein: CASSPDRPPREQYF.

This clone was observed a few times. The genes are TRBV19 and TRBJ1-1, with D perhaps TRBD1 (5 bases). This CDR3 region has 13 residues. V shed 6 bases and J shed 6 bases, with 14 bases lying between them. Germline CDR1 reads LNHDA; CDR2 reads SQIVND (reference sequence). The DNA for the CDR3 is TGTGCCAGTAGGACCGCCGGGGGTGCTGAAGCTTTCTTT. Its translation: CASRTAGGAEAFF.

This clone was observed a few times. The gene calls are TRBV7-2 and TRBJ2-3, with TRBD2 as a possible D gene (5 bases). CDR1 is SGHTA, CDR2 FQGNSA, per germline. V lost 0 bases, J lost 4 bases, and 5 bases lay in between. The length of the CDR3 is 13 residues. The CDR3 protein is CASSLADSDTQYF. CDR3 bases: TGTGCCAGCAGCTTAGCGGACTCAGATACGCAGTATTTT.

This clone has only one observation. This sequence joins TRBV5-6 and TRBJ1-1, with TRBD1 as a possible D gene (5 bases). This CDR3 is built from 14 residues. The V end lost 1 base, the J end lost 2 bases, and 9 bases lay between the germline ends. Germline V gene lookup returns CDR1 SGHDT and CDR2 YYEEEE. The CDR3 region has the DNA TGTGCCAGCAGCTTGCGGGGGATAAACACTGAAGCTTTCTTT. As protein: CASSLRGINTEAFF.

This chain joins TRBV15 and TRBJ1-2; D is perhaps TRBD1 (5 bases). Germline CDR1 is LNHNV and CDR2 is YYDKDF (reference sequence). The V end lost 11 bases, the J end lost 6 bases, and 19 bases lay between the germline ends. The CDR3 spans 13 residues. CDR3 nucleotides: TGTGCCTCTACCCAGGGTCACGACGATGGCTACACCTTC. Translated, it gives CASTQGHDDGYTF. The complete variable domain, with remaining parts taken from reference TRBV15 and TRBJ1-2, reads DAMVIQNPRYQVTQFGKPVTLSCSQTLNHNVMYWYQQKSSQAPKLLFHYYDKDFNNEADTPDNFQSRRPNTSFCFLDIRSPGLGDTAMYLCASTQGHDDGYTFGSGTRLTVV.

The CDR3 DNA reads as TGCAGCGTTGTGCGGCCAGAGAACACTGAAGCTTTCTTT. The encoded protein is CSVVRPENTEAFF. The chain recombines TRBV29-1 with TRBJ1-1, with D uncertain. Germline V gene data show CDR1 as SQVTM and CDR2 as ANQGSEA. This CDR3 has 13 amino acids. Trimming took off 4 bases at V and 1 base at J, with 10 bases between the two ends.

The chain uses TRBV30 and TRBJ2-5; 11 bases match TRBD2. Germline-derived CDR1 and CDR2 are GTSNPN and SVGIG (reference sequence). V was pared by 0 bases and J by 5 bases, with 8 bases of the junction left unmatched. There are 16 residues in the CDR3. This CDR3 is CAWSVRPSGGLETQYF. The CDR3 DNA is TGTGCCTGGAGTGTACGGCCTAGCGGGGGGTTGGAGACCCAGTACTTC.

This sequence joins TRBV6-5 and TRBJ2-7, with TRBD1 matching 7 bases. Per germline, CDR1 MNHEY and CDR2 SVGAGI. Trimming cost V 0 bases and J 4 bases; bases outside gene matches: 6. CDR3 length: 15 residues. Here the CDR3 DNA reads TGTGCCAGCAGTTACTCTTCCCAGGGGGTTTACGAGCAGTACTTC. The encoded protein is CASSYSSQGVYEQYF.

The chain recombines TRBV7-3 with TRBJ2-4; no clear D gene. The CDR3 contains 14 residues. Per the germline V gene, CDR1 is SGHTA and CDR2 is FQGTGA. The ends were cut back, 0 bases at V and 9 bases at J, with 12 bases in the middle. The CDR3 sequence is CASSLTGLEGIQYF. For the CDR3, the DNA is TGTGCCAGCAGCTTAACGGGCCTTGAAGGCATTCAGTACTTC.

This clone occurred once. This chain uses TRBV7-9 with TRBJ2-1; possible D gene TRBD1, 5 bases. V was pared by 3 bases and J by 9 bases, with 9 bases between. CDR1 is SEHNR and CDR2 is FQNEAQ in the germline V gene (reference sequence). This CDR3 spans 12 amino acids. Here the CDR3 DNA reads TGTGCCAGCAGCTTTTTAGGGGCTGAGCAGTTCTTC. Translation: CASSFLGAEQFF.

The chain employs TRBV7-3 and TRBJ2-1; the match to TRBD1 covers 9 bases. With 0 bases clipped from V and 14 bases from J, the junction kept 5 bases outside the gene matches. CDR3 length: 13 residues. Looked up from germline, CDR1 is SGHTA and CDR2 is FQGTGA. The chain's CDR3 is CASSLTLTGGKFF. In DNA, the CDR3 is TGTGCCAGCAGCTTAACGTTAACAGGGGGCAAGTTCTTC.